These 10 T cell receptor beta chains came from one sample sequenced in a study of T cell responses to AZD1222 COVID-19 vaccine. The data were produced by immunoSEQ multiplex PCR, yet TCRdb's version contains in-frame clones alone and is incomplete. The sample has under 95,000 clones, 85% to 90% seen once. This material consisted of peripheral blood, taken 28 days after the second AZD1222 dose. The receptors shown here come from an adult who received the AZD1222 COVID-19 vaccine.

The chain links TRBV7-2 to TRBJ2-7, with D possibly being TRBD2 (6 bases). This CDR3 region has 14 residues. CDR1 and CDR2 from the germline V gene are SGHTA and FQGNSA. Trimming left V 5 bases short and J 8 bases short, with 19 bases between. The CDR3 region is CASSLSDGGRKQYF. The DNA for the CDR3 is TGTGCCAGCAGCCTCAGTGACGGGGGTAGGAAGCAGTACTTC.

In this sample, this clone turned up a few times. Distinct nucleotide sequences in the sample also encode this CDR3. The CDR3 here is CASSSSYEQYF. CDR3 DNA: TGTGCCAGCAGTTCTTCCTACGAGCAGTACTTC. V usage is TRBV12-3 or TRBV12-4 and J usage is TRBJ2-7; D is uncertain. Trimming left V 4 bases short and J 1 base short, with 2 bases between. The CDR3 covers 11 residues.

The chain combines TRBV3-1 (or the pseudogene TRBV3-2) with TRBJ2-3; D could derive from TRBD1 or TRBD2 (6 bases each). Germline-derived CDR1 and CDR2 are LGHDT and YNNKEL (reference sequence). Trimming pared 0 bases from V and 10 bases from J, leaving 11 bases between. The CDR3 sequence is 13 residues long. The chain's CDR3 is CASSQEPGAPQYF. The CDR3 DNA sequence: TGTGCCAGCAGCCAAGAACCGGGGGCCCCGCAGTATTTT.

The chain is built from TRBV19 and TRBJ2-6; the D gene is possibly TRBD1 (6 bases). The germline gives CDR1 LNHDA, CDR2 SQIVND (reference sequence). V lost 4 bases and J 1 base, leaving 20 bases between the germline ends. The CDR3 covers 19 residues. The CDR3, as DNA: TGTGCCAGTAGTACCCAACAGGGTGGAGACCCTTCTGGGGCCAACGTCCTGACTTTC. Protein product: CASSTQQGGDPSGANVLTF.

CDR3 nucleotide sequence: TGTGCCATCAGCCGCCTGACTAGCGGGGGAGAGGGCGGGGAGCTGTTTTTT. As protein: CAISRLTSGGEGGELFF. The rearrangement joins TRBV10-3 to TRBJ2-2, with TRBD2 identical over 12 bases. Germline V lookup: CDR1 ENHRY, CDR2 SYGVKD. The V segment lost 6 bases and the J segment 7 bases; nucleotides outside the gene matches: 12. This CDR3 is built from 17 residues.

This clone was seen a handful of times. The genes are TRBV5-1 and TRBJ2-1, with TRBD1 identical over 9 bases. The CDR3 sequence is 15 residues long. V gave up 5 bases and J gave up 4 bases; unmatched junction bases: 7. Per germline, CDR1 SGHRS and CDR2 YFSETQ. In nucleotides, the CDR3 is TGCGCCAGCAGTCCCGGGACAGGGACATACAATGAGCAGTTCTTC. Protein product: CASSPGTGTYNEQFF.

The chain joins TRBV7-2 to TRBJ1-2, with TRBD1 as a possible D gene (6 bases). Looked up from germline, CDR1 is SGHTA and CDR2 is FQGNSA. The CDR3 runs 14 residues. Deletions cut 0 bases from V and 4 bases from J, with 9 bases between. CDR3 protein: CASSLAGARYGYTF. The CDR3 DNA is TGTGCCAGCAGCTTAGCGGGGGCGCGCTATGGCTACACCTTC. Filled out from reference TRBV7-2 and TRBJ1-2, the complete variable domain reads GAGVSQSPSNKVTEKGKDVELRCDPISGHTALYWYRQSLGQGLEFLIYFQGNSAPDKSGLPSDRFSAERTGGSVSTLTIQRTQQEDSAVYLCASSLAGARYGYTFGSGTRLTVV.

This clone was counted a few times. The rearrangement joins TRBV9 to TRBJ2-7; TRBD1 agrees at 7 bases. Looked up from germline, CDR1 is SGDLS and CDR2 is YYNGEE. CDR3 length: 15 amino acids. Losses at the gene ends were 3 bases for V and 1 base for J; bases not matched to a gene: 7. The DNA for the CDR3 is TGTGCCAGCAGCGGGGACAGCCCTAAGTCCTACGAGCAGTACTTC. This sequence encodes CASSGDSPKSYEQYF.

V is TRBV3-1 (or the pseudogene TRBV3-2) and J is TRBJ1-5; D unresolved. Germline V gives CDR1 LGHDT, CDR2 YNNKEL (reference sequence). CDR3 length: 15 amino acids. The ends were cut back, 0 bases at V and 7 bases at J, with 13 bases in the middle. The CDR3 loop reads CASSQDLGPNQPQHF. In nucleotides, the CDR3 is TGTGCCAGCAGCCAAGATCTAGGGCCGAACCAGCCCCAGCATTTT.

The CDR3 coding sequence is TGTGCCAGCAGTTATCAGGGGAGCTCCTACGAGCAGTACTTC. Translation: CASSYQGSSYEQYF. The gene calls are TRBV6-5 and TRBJ2-7; a weak D match, TRBD1 (6 bases). The CDR3 length is 14 residues. Per the germline V gene, CDR1 is MNHEY and CDR2 is SVGAGI. Trimming cost V 3 bases and J 0 bases, with 9 bases left between them.